These 31 T cell receptor beta chains originate from one sample sequenced in a study of early T cells in non-severe SARS-CoV-2 infection (dated by TCRdb to the early 2020s). Libraries were constructed by 5' RACE. Sequencing instrument: NextSeq 500. TCRdb applied fastp at Q25 and MiXCR to the public reads, then kept only in-frame beta chains. Every entry covers one CDR3 protein and lists the most common genes and DNA from its rows. Within this sample are 10,000 to 13,000 distinct CDR3 sequences, with 4% to 5.5% of them counted one time only. 9.5% to 10% of the sample is held by the ten biggest clonotypes. Sequencing was carried out using whole blood. The receptors shown here come from an adult who was a healthcare worker with PCR-confirmed SARS-CoV-2 infection or an uninfected control (not recorded which).

The chain carries TRBV5-1 and TRBJ2-1, with 11 bases that match TRBD2. V shed 3 bases and J 6 bases; nucleotides not matched to a gene: 2. The CDR3 runs to 14 residues. Germline loops: CDR1 SGHRS, CDR2 YFSETQ. CDR3 bases: TGCGCCAGCAGCTGGGGGACTAGCGGCAATGAGCAGTTCTTC. Translated, it gives CASSWGTSGNEQFF.

This clonotype occurred many times. The V gene is TRBV6-5, the J gene TRBJ2-5; D unresolved. Trimming left V 4 bases short and J 0 bases short, with 18 bases between. This CDR3 spans 17 amino acids. CDR1 and CDR2 (germline): MNHEY, SVGAGI. In DNA form, the CDR3 reads TGTGCCAGCAGTTTTGGTGGACGCCCCCCAAACCAAGAGACCCAGTACTTC. This codes for CASSFGGRPPNQETQYF.

This clonotype was seen repeatedly, ten times or more. A read error may account for a junction end that differs from germline. The chain links TRBV7-7 to TRBJ2-5; tentatively, D is TRBD1 (5 bases). CDR3 length: 13 residues. Germline V lookup: CDR1 SSHAT, CDR2 FNYEAQ (reference sequence). CDR3 loop: CASSRVPGEVQYF. The CDR3 coding sequence is TGTGCTAGCAGCAGGGTCCCAGGAGAGGTCCAGTACTTC.

This clonotype has a count of ten or more. The chain carries TRBV2 and TRBJ1-1; no firm D call. The CDR3 loop spans 13 amino acids. From germline, CDR1 is SNHLY and CDR2 FYNNEI. V was trimmed by 5 bases and J by 1 base, leaving 8 bases between them. This CDR3 is CASSLGRNTEAFF. Written as DNA, the CDR3 is TGTGCCAGCAGTCTAGGGAGGAACACTGAAGCTTTCTTT.

In its sample, this clonotype was seen a few times. The chain recombines TRBV29-1 with TRBJ1-1; 8 bases line up with TRBD1. The V segment lost 6 bases and the J segment 3 bases; nucleotides outside the gene matches: 6. Germline V gives CDR1 SQVTM, CDR2 ANQGSEA. The CDR3 has 13 residues. CDR3 residues: CSVPQGAHTEAFF. The CDR3, as DNA: TGCAGCGTACCTCAGGGGGCTCACACTGAAGCTTTCTTT. The variable domain in full, with the rest retrieved from reference TRBV29-1 and TRBJ1-1, is SAVISQKPSRDICQRGTSLTIQCQVDSQVTMMFWYRQQPGQSLTLIATANQGSEATYESGFVIDKFPISRPNLTFSTLTVSNMSPEDSSIYLCSVPQGAHTEAFFGQGTRLTVV.

This clonotype has ten or more counts. The V gene is TRBV10-3, the J gene TRBJ1-5, with 9 bases aligning to TRBD1. The CDR3 sequence is 15 residues long. Per germline, CDR1 ENHRY and CDR2 SYGVKD. V was pared by 6 bases and J by 0 bases, with 3 bases of the junction left unmatched. The CDR3 spells CAISSDRGSNQPQHF. CDR3 bases: TGTGCCATCAGCTCGGACAGGGGTAGCAATCAGCCCCAGCATTTT.

Judged by abundance, this clonotype is medium-sized. The J gene is TRBJ1-1, the V gene TRBV10-3, with unresolved D. Germline-derived CDR1 and CDR2 are ENHRY and SYGVKD. Trimming left V 0 bases short and J 6 bases short, with 11 bases between. CDR3 length equals 14 residues. CDR3 sequence: CAISESEEFAEAFF. The CDR3 nucleotides are TGTGCCATCAGTGAGTCCGAAGAATTCGCTGAAGCTTTCTTT.

In its sample, this clonotype ranks as medium-sized. This chain uses TRBV3-1 with TRBJ1-2; unclear D gene. The length of the CDR3 is 16 residues. CDR1 is LGHDT, CDR2 YNNKEL, per germline (reference sequence). Trimming cost V 1 base and J 0 bases, with 12 bases left between them. The chain's CDR3 is CASSQGVQPANYGYTF. The CDR3 region has the DNA TGTGCCAGCAGCCAAGGGGTGCAACCCGCTAACTATGGCTACACCTTC.

Judged by abundance, this clonotype is medium-sized (0.01 to 0.1%). CDR3 nucleotide sequence: TGCGCCAGCAGCATCACAGGGGGCTCTGGAAACACCATATATTTT. It specifies CASSITGGSGNTIYF. The rearrangement joins TRBV5-1 to TRBJ1-3; 8 bases align to TRBD1. The CDR3 is 15 residues long. Germline CDR1 reads SGHRS; CDR2 reads YFSETQ. Trimming removed 4 bases from V and 0 bases from J; junction bases left unmatched: 3.

This clonotype has ten or more counts. V gene TRBV5-1 combines with J gene TRBJ2-3; D may be TRBD1 (5 bases). CDR1 is SGHRS and CDR2 is YFSETQ in the germline V gene. CDR3 length equals 16 residues. V shed 0 bases and J shed 0 bases, with 11 bases lying between them. For the CDR3, the DNA is TGCGCCAGCAGCTTGGCCGACAGCCCTAGCACAGATACGCAGTATTTT. Translating gives CASSLADSPSTDTQYF. The full variable domain, its missing parts supplied by reference TRBV5-1 and TRBJ2-3, is KAGVTQTPRYLIKTRGQQVTLSCSPISGHRSVSWYQQTPGQGLQFLFEYFSETQRNKGNFPGRFSGRQFSNSRSEMNVSTLELGDSALYLCASSLADSPSTDTQYFGPGTRLTVL.

This clonotype is termed medium-sized. The chain links TRBV11-2 to TRBJ2-7; TRBD1 aligns across 7 bases. Germline CDR1 and CDR2: SGHAT and FQNNGV. Unmatched junction bases numbered 9, after V lost 4 bases and J lost 3 bases. The CDR3 spans 15 residues. The CDR3: CASSSSRTGGYEQYF. The DNA of the CDR3 is TGTGCCAGCAGCTCTTCTAGGACAGGCGGCTACGAGCAGTACTTC.

This clonotype was recorded many times. The chain recombines TRBV20-1 with TRBJ1-1; D might be TRBD1 (5 bases). The CDR3 covers 13 residues. V was cut by 3 bases and J by 4 bases, with 12 bases left in between. Germline V gene sequence: CDR1 DFQATT, CDR2 SNEGSKA (reference sequence). Written as DNA, the CDR3 is TGCAGTGCTAGTCAGGTGAGGGGCACTGAAGCTTTCTTT. Translation gives CSASQVRGTEAFF.

This clonotype came up many times. The DNA for the CDR3 is TGTGCCAGCAGTGAGGACCTCACAGATACGCAGTATTTT. Its translation: CASSEDLTDTQYF. J is TRBJ2-3 and V is TRBV2; no clear D. The CDR3 runs to 13 residues. V was pared by 3 bases and J by 2 bases, with 6 bases between. Germline CDR1 reads SNHLY; CDR2 reads FYNNEI.

In DNA, the CDR3 is TGTGCCAGTAGTACGGAGGCAGGGACCTACGAGCAGTACTTC. Its protein product is CASSTEAGTYEQYF. The chain combines TRBV19 with TRBJ2-7; D might be TRBD1 or TRBD2, each matching 5 bases. In germline, CDR1 is LNHDA, CDR2 SQIVND (reference sequence). CDR3 size: 14 residues. Trimming cost V 4 bases and J 2 bases, with 12 bases left between them.

This CDR3 is CASRPNSRTQYF. As DNA, the CDR3 is TGTGCCAGCAGGCCCAACTCCCGAACCCAGTACTTC. The genes are TRBV9 and TRBJ2-5; D ambiguous. The V gene lost 5 bases and the J gene lost 8 bases, with 13 bases spanning the gap. CDR1 is SGDLS, CDR2 YYNGEE, per germline. The CDR3 loop spans 12 amino acids.

This clonotype has a count of ten or more. The CDR3 nucleotides read TGTGCCAGCACATTACCGGGAGAGGGGGCATTCACAGATACGCAGTATTTT. Its translation: CASTLPGEGAFTDTQYF. The chain joins TRBV6-1 to TRBJ2-3, with a weak D call TRBD1 (7 bases). The V end was cut by 7 bases, the J end by 2 bases, with 22 bases between. The CDR3 is 17 amino acids. Germline V gene lookup returns CDR1 MNHNS and CDR2 SASEGT.

The chain is built from TRBV7-2 and TRBJ2-7, with D uncertain. This CDR3 is 12 amino acids long. Trimming took off 3 bases at V and 2 bases at J, with 5 bases between the two ends. The germline gives CDR1 SGHTA, CDR2 FQGNSA. CDR3 protein: CASSFPTYEQYF. CDR3 in DNA: TGTGCCAGCAGCTTTCCAACCTACGAGCAGTACTTC.

By share of the sample, this clonotype is medium-sized. The rearrangement joins TRBV6-5 to TRBJ1-2; TRBD1 aligns across 7 bases. The length of the CDR3 is 16 residues. Unmatched junction bases numbered 18, after V lost 6 bases and J lost 8 bases. The germline V gene has CDR1 MNHEY and CDR2 SVGAGI. The CDR3 is CASSTRRGGSLGGYTF. As DNA, the CDR3 is TGTGCCAGCAGCACCCGGAGAGGGGGCTCCCTGGGAGGCTACACCTTC.

There are many counts of this clonotype. V and J are TRBV19 and TRBJ1-5; 7 nucleotides match TRBD1. V lost 9 bases to trimming and J lost 2 bases; unmatched junction nucleotides: 1. The CDR3 spans 12 residues. The germline gives CDR1 LNHDA, CDR2 SQIVND (reference sequence). The CDR3 nucleotides are TGTGCCAGAACAGGGGGCAATCAGCCCCAGCATTTT. Translation gives CARTGGNQPQHF.

This clonotype is labeled as medium-sized. The V gene is TRBV6-1, the J gene TRBJ2-6; the match to TRBD2 covers 8 bases. Germline V gene sequence: CDR1 MNHNS, CDR2 SASEGT. V shed 6 bases and J 4 bases; nucleotides not matched to a gene: 8. The CDR3 totals 16 residues. This chain's CDR3 is CASSDTSGVGANVLTF. The DNA of the CDR3 is TGTGCCAGCAGCGATACTAGCGGTGTCGGGGCCAACGTCCTGACTTTC.

The sample holds many counts of this clonotype. The genes are TRBV3-1 and TRBJ2-1; 14 nucleotides match TRBD2. V was pared by 4 bases and J by 8 bases, with 4 bases of the junction left unmatched. CDR1 is LGHDT and CDR2 is YNNKEL in the germline V gene (reference sequence). This CDR3 spans 15 amino acids. CDR3 DNA: TGTGCCAGCAGCCGCCCGACTAGCGGGGGGGATGAGCAGTTCTTC. As protein: CASSRPTSGGDEQFF.

The chain has TRBV10-2 and TRBJ1-1, with D unresolved. Looked up from germline, CDR1 is WSHSY and CDR2 is SAAADI. V dropped 8 bases and J dropped 0 bases, with 13 bases sitting between them. The CDR3 length is 14 residues. The CDR3 region is CASSGKSLNTEAFF. DNA for the CDR3: TGCGCCAGCTCCGGGAAAAGTCTGAACACTGAAGCTTTCTTT.

With regard to this clonotype: An end of the junction does not agree with germline; a read error may underlie this. This chain links TRBV7-7 with TRBJ2-5; 9 bases line up with TRBD2. The CDR3 covers 16 residues. CDR1 SSHAT and CDR2 FNYEAQ come from the germline V gene (reference sequence). CDR3 sequence (DNA): TGTGCTAGCAGCTTGGGCGCTAGCGGGGTAGCAGAGACCCAGTACTTC. Its protein product is CASSLGASGVAETQYF.

By share, this clonotype counts as medium-sized. CDR3 amino acids: CASSIPGGRSLNTEAFF. For the CDR3, the DNA is TGTGCCAGCAGCATCCCCGGGGGGAGGTCCTTGAACACTGAAGCTTTCTTT. The chain couples TRBV6-6 to TRBJ1-1; D is perhaps TRBD1 (5 bases). Germline CDR1 is MNHNY and CDR2 is SVGAGI (reference sequence). V was pared by 6 bases and J by 0 bases, with 20 bases between. The CDR3 extends over 17 amino acids.

Sample share makes this clonotype medium-sized. This chain joins TRBV4-2 and TRBJ2-7; possible D gene TRBD2, 5 bases. CDR3 length: 16 residues. In germline, CDR1 is LGHNA, CDR2 YNFKEQ. V was trimmed by 2 bases and J by 3 bases, leaving 17 bases between them. The CDR3 nucleotides are TGTGCCAGCAGCCAAAGGGCGGCTCCCGGGGTCTACGAGCAGTACTTC. As protein: CASSQRAAPGVYEQYF.

This clonotype turned up a few times. The chain uses TRBV20-1 and TRBJ1-1; D might be TRBD1 (5 bases). Germline V CDR1 and CDR2: DFQATT, SNEGSKA (reference sequence). The CDR3 is made up of 13 amino acids. V was pared by 5 bases and J by 1 base, with 11 bases between. CDR3 amino acids: CSADSRENTEAFF. The CDR3 bases are TGCAGTGCTGATTCCAGGGAGAACACTGAAGCTTTCTTT.

A few counts support this clonotype. The V gene is TRBV3-1, the J gene TRBJ1-2; D possibly corresponds to TRBD1 (6 bases). V was pared by 4 bases and J by 4 bases, with 10 bases between. CDR3 length: 13 residues. Germline loops: CDR1 LGHDT, CDR2 YNNKEL (reference sequence). Here the CDR3 DNA reads TGTGCCAGCAGCCGGGGGACAACCTATGGCTACACCTTC. It codes for CASSRGTTYGYTF.

The rearrangement links TRBV7-9 to TRBJ1-1; D uncertain. The CDR3 runs 13 residues. V was pared by 3 bases and J by 1 base, with 6 bases between. CDR1 is SEHNR and CDR2 is FQNEAQ in the germline V gene (reference sequence). CDR3 in amino acids: CASSFNRNTEAFF. The CDR3 DNA follows: TGTGCCAGCAGCTTTAACAGGAACACTGAAGCTTTCTTT.

This clonotype has at least ten counts. The V and J genes are TRBV14 and TRBJ2-1; the D call may be TRBD1 or TRBD2 (5 bases each). Germline V gives CDR1 SGHDN, CDR2 FVKESK. V lost 8 bases and J 5 bases, leaving 13 bases between the germline ends. CDR3 size: 13 residues. The CDR3 DNA sequence: TGTGCCAGCTCTCCAGGGACGCACAATGAGCAGTTCTTC. Amino acids: CASSPGTHNEQFF.

This clonotype has only a few counts. This rearrangement joins TRBV7-9 to TRBJ2-4, with D maybe TRBD2 (6 bases). This CDR3 contains 15 residues. Trimming removed 5 bases at V and 1 base at J, with 12 bases between. The germline CDR1 and CDR2 sequences are SEHNR and FQNEAQ (reference sequence). CDR3 sequence: CASSQLSGAKNIQYF. The CDR3 coding sequence is TGTGCCAGCAGCCAACTCAGCGGGGCCAAAAACATTCAGTACTTC. The full variable domain, with the rest looked up from reference TRBV7-9 and TRBJ2-4, is DTGVSQNPRHKITKRGQNVTFRCDPISEHNRLYWYRQTLGQGPEFLTYFQNEAQLEKSRLLSDRFSAERPKGSFSTLEIQRTEQGDSAMYLCASSQLSGAKNIQYFGAGTRLSVL.

This clonotype was observed at least ten times. The chain carries TRBV7-9 and TRBJ1-4, with no clear D. This CDR3 has 12 amino acids. CDR1 is SEHNR and CDR2 is FQNEAQ in the germline V gene (reference sequence). The germline V and J ends were trimmed by 3 bases and 9 bases, with 8 bases remaining between them. The CDR3 coding sequence is TGTGCCAGCAGCTTGACTGATAAAAAACTGTTTTTT. As protein: CASSLTDKKLFF.